Reported below is one T cell receptor (beta chain). Its antigen is not known. The V end lost 8 bases, the J end lost 5 bases, and 15 bases lay between the germline ends. Looked up from germline, CDR1 is SGHAT and CDR2 is FQDESV (reference sequence). CDR3 length: 13 residues. Sorted populations were all over 95% pure. The sample comes from a study of beta chain features in type 1 diabetes. Study context: Comparable age, gender and cell yields were observed in patients relative to healthy donors. Findings and caveats of the study: In all four CD4+ subsets, TCRB CDR3 length was significantly, moderately reduced in type 1 diabetes. PCR might favor shorter templates, equally in patients and controls.

All of the isolated RNA was reverse transcribed, so expressed TCRB transcripts were sequenced. Sequencing was performed with immunoSEQ multiplex PCR; in TCRdb, only in-frame clones are kept and a portion is missing. The sample includes about 740,000 clones, about an eighth of them seen just once. The sequence was obtained from a man between 18 and 29 years old with type 1 diabetes. Sequenced input: naive CD4+ T cells from blood. The chain employs TRBV11-1 and TRBJ2-5; tentatively, D is TRBD1 (6 bases). Written as DNA, the CDR3 is TGTGCCAGCCAACAAAACAGGGAGGAGACCCAGTACTTC. It codes for CASQQNREETQYF. Full variable domain (missing parts from reference TRBV11-1 and TRBJ2-5): EAEVAQSPRYKITEKSQAVAFWCDPISGHATLYWYRQILGQGPELLVQFQDESVVDDSQLPKDRFSAERLKGVDSTLKIQPAELGDSAMYLCASQQNREETQYFGPGTRLLVL.